The rows below give T cell receptor beta chains drawn from one sample of a study of blood T cell repertoires in COVID-19. TCRdb keeps only in-frame clones here, not all; method: immunoSEQ multiplex PCR. Of about 58,000 clones listed, around 84% were seen once; the top ten hold under 8%. Material: peripheral blood. Receptors were obtained from a human donor with active COVID-19. The donor label of this sample is uncertain. Each CDR3 is given with its conserved first and last residue.

j_gene: TRBJ2-1; v_gene: TRBV7-2; CDR3aa: CASSSGLADYNEQFF
j_gene: TRBJ1-5; v_gene: TRBV27; CDR3aa: CASSLSGGETQPQHF
j_gene: TRBJ1-1; v_gene: TRBV7-7; CDR3aa: CASSADRGTEAFF
j_gene: TRBJ2-2; v_gene: TRBV3-1/TRBV3-2; CDR3aa: CASSQSAGSGELFF
j_gene: TRBJ2-7; v_gene: TRBV29-1; CDR3aa: CSVGGTGGPYEQYF
j_gene: TRBJ1-1; v_gene: TRBV5-1; CDR3aa: CASSPGDTEAFF
j_gene: TRBJ2-3; v_gene: TRBV28; CDR3aa: CASRIAGTWDTQYF
j_gene: TRBJ2-7; v_gene: TRBV27; CDR3aa: CASSFARDNYEQYF
j_gene: TRBJ1-2; v_gene: TRBV12-3/TRBV12-4; CDR3aa: CASSPREVAGYTF
j_gene: TRBJ2-5; v_gene: TRBV19; CDR3aa: CASGQGETQYF
j_gene: TRBJ1-5; v_gene: TRBV28; CDR3aa: CASSLSRQTPTTGHNQPQHF
j_gene: TRBJ2-3; v_gene: TRBV5-4; CDR3aa: CASRSGTGGRDTQYF
j_gene: TRBJ2-7; v_gene: TRBV19; CDR3aa: CASSPGQVTYEQYF
j_gene: TRBJ2-3; v_gene: TRBV6-5; CDR3aa: CASSYASGFVKDTQYF
j_gene: TRBJ1-1; v_gene: TRBV18; CDR3aa: CASSSQRGNTEAFF
j_gene: TRBJ2-7; v_gene: TRBV5-1; CDR3aa: CASSLIVTGGHEQYF
j_gene: TRBJ2-7; v_gene: TRBV28; CDR3aa: CASSLMESHEQYF
j_gene: TRBJ2-3; v_gene: TRBV30; CDR3aa: CAWGTSGGGNTQYF
j_gene: TRBJ1-1; v_gene: TRBV21-1; CDR3aa: CASSHLFSGVNTEAFF
j_gene: TRBJ1-2; v_gene: TRBV6-5; CDR3aa: CASSYIRTGGTYGYTF
j_gene: TRBJ2-7; v_gene: TRBV3-1/TRBV3-2; CDR3aa: CASSHFQYEQYF
j_gene: TRBJ1-1; v_gene: TRBV5-6; CDR3aa: CASSRWGVEAFF
j_gene: TRBJ2-3; v_gene: TRBV6-5; CDR3aa: CASSYGPSGDVHTQYF
j_gene: TRBJ2-7; v_gene: TRBV27; CDR3aa: CASSLLAGVKSEQYF
j_gene: TRBJ1-3; v_gene: TRBV2; CDR3aa: CASSQTGGIWYGNTIYF
j_gene: TRBJ1-2; v_gene: TRBV28; CDR3aa: CASSPPGGDYGYTF
j_gene: TRBJ2-1; v_gene: TRBV11-2; CDR3aa: CASSASAYYNEQFF
j_gene: TRBJ1-2; v_gene: TRBV4-1; CDR3aa: CASSQPVQGYYGYTF
j_gene: TRBJ1-4; v_gene: TRBV29-1; CDR3aa: CSVVGSGQDEKLFF
j_gene: TRBJ2-1; v_gene: TRBV7-9; CDR3aa: CASSLLVNEQFF
j_gene: TRBJ2-5; v_gene: TRBV3-1/TRBV3-2; CDR3aa: CASSRQVQETQYF
j_gene: TRBJ2-5; v_gene: TRBV6-5; CDR3aa: CASSYLSSGLQETQYF
j_gene: TRBJ1-1; v_gene: TRBV6-6; CDR3aa: CASSYSLRINRHEAFF
j_gene: TRBJ2-5; v_gene: TRBV6-5; CDR3aa: CASRGGLAGQETQYF